A single sample is the source of the 17 T cell receptor beta chains below, sequenced in a study of human T cells and chemical hapten exposure (dated by TCRdb to the early 2020s). Read against the paper, the sample's time point label means: patch test 1, 2 weeks after DPC sensitization. Taken with the paper, the label for treatment or condition translates to: therapeutic diphenylcyclopropenone sensitization with weekly scalp DPC. The library was made by RACE. Instrument on record: NextSeq 500. The public reads were reanalyzed by TCRdb: fastp trimming at Q25, MiXCR alignment, in-frame beta chains only. Each entry merges the rows of one CDR3 protein and shows their most common DNA and genes. The sample table holds roughly 100,000 distinct CDR3 sequences, of which approximately 9.9% were seen once. Approximately 3.5% of the sample is in the top ten clones. The specimen comprised whole blood, sampled in connection with sensitization to the hapten diphenylcyclopropenone (DPC). Receptors were obtained from a woman in her forties with alopecia areata. Some clones in this sample may be carry-over from other donors' samples.

This chain joins TRBV7-2 and TRBJ1-2; D is unresolved. From germline, CDR1 is SGHTA and CDR2 FQGNSA. Trimming took off 2 bases at V and 0 bases at J, with 7 bases between the two ends. The CDR3 covers 14 residues. Here the CDR3 reads CASSLTVTNYGYTF. DNA for the CDR3: TGTGCCAGCAGCTTAACCGTAACTAACTATGGCTACACCTTC.

This clonotype was seen at least ten times. The chain employs TRBV6-5 and TRBJ2-7; no reliable D call. The germline V gene has CDR1 MNHEY and CDR2 SVGAGI. Between the trimmed V and J ends, which lost 2 bases and 0 bases, there was a span of 8 bases. The CDR3 has 14 amino acids. The CDR3 protein is CASSYTVSSYEQYF. The CDR3, as DNA: TGTGCCAGCAGTTACACGGTTAGCTCCTACGAGCAGTACTTC.

This clonotype was seen ten or more times. The rearrangement joins TRBV19 to TRBJ2-1; possibly TRBD2 for D (6 bases). The CDR3 spans 15 residues. Germline V gene lookup returns CDR1 LNHDA and CDR2 SQIVND (reference sequence). V shed 1 base and J shed 2 bases, with 9 bases lying between them. This chain's CDR3 is CASSIGGGTYNEQFF. The CDR3 DNA sequence: TGTGCCAGTAGTATAGGGGGCGGGACCTACAATGAGCAGTTCTTC.

The chain links TRBV29-1 to TRBJ2-6; weak D call: TRBD2 (5 bases). V was cut by 6 bases and J by 0 bases, with 15 bases left in between. The CDR3 covers 16 residues. CDR1 and CDR2 (germline): SQVTM, ANQGSEA. The CDR3 protein is CSVALEGFSGANVLTF. The CDR3 nucleotides are TGCAGCGTGGCTTTAGAGGGATTCTCTGGGGCCAACGTCCTGACTTTC.

This clonotype showed up many times. This chain connects TRBV12-3 or TRBV12-4 to TRBJ1-5; TRBD1 is a possible D gene (6 bases). V was clipped by 6 bases and J by 5 bases, with 17 bases between them. This CDR3 is 15 amino acids long. For the CDR3, the DNA is TGTGCCAGCAGCCCGACAGGAGGGCCCTATCAGCCCCAGCATTTT. Translation: CASSPTGGPYQPQHF.

The rearrangement joins TRBV7-2 to TRBJ2-4, with D possibly matching TRBD2 (5 bases). V was pared by 1 base and J by 0 bases, with 13 bases between. Per the germline V gene, CDR1 is SGHTA and CDR2 is FQGNSA. The CDR3 length is 17 residues. The CDR3 nucleotides are TGTGCCAGCAGCTTAGACGCCCCCGGGGTAGCCAAAAACATTCAGTACTTC. Amino acids: CASSLDAPGVAKNIQYF.

This clonotype was observed at least ten times. This chain links TRBV11-2 with TRBJ2-7; 8 bases line up with TRBD2. The CDR3 sequence is 17 residues long. V lost 1 base to trimming and J lost 0 bases; unmatched junction nucleotides: 8. Germline CDR1 is SGHAT and CDR2 is FQNNGV. CDR3 in amino acids: CASSLGISGTSSYEQYF. DNA for the CDR3: TGTGCCAGCAGCTTAGGCATCTCCGGGACTAGCTCCTACGAGCAGTACTTC. The full variable domain, its missing parts supplied by reference TRBV11-2 and TRBJ2-7, is EAGVAQSPRYKIIEKRQSVAFWCNPISGHATLYWYQQILGQGPKLLIQFQNNGVVDDSQLPKDRFSAERLKGVDSTLKIQPAKLEDSAVYLCASSLGISGTSSYEQYFGPGTRLTVT.

There are a few counts of this clonotype. V and J are TRBV20-1 and TRBJ2-5; 7 bases are shared with TRBD2. The CDR3 has 14 residues. Germline CDR1 DFQATT, CDR2 SNEGSKA (reference sequence). V trimming: 1 base; J trimming: 8 bases; junction bases outside the gene matches: 10. Here the CDR3 DNA reads TGCAGTGCTAGAGGAGTGGGAGGGCCACTAACCCAGTACTTC. Translating gives CSARGVGGPLTQYF.

The rearrangement uses TRBV7-7 and TRBJ1-1; the D is unclear. This CDR3 comprises 15 residues. V dropped 5 bases and J dropped 1 base, with 14 bases sitting between them. Germline CDR1 SSHAT, CDR2 FNYEAQ (reference sequence). The CDR3 DNA is TGTGCCAGCAGCCCCCTTTTTGGCCCGAACACTGAAGCTTTCTTT. Encoded protein: CASSPLFGPNTEAFF.

In its sample, this clonotype was seen a few times. V and J are TRBV20-1 and TRBJ2-7, with 9 bases aligning to TRBD2. Losses at the gene ends were 6 bases for V and 6 bases for J; bases not matched to a gene: 12. Germline V gene sequence: CDR1 DFQATT, CDR2 SNEGSKA (reference sequence). The CDR3 totals 14 residues. The CDR3: CSALAGGRRGEQYF. In DNA form, the CDR3 reads TGCAGTGCCCTTGCGGGGGGGCGACGGGGCGAGCAGTACTTC.

As DNA, the CDR3 is TGTGCCATCAGTGATCGGACTAGCGGGGGCTCTTACACCACCTACGAGCAGTACTTC. It encodes CAISDRTSGGSYTTYEQYF. The V and J genes are TRBV10-3 and TRBJ2-7; TRBD2 matches at 13 bases. In germline, CDR1 is ENHRY, CDR2 SYGVKD. V trimming: 3 bases; J trimming: 2 bases; junction bases outside the gene matches: 13. This CDR3 region has 19 residues.

This chain uses TRBV10-1 with TRBJ1-2; D ambiguous. CDR3 size: 14 residues. From germline, CDR1 is WNHNN and CDR2 SYGVQD (reference sequence). Trimming stripped 5 bases from V and 14 bases from J, with 24 bases between. The CDR3 DNA reads TGCGCCAGCAGTTCACAGCCGGACGGACGCCTATTAACCTTC. Translated, it gives CASSSQPDGRLLTF.

This clonotype appeared a few times. The V and J genes are TRBV4-2 and TRBJ2-1; D is ambiguous. The CDR3 is made up of 13 amino acids. Germline CDR1 and CDR2: LGHNA and YNFKEQ. The V end lost 1 base, the J end lost 1 base, and 2 bases lay between the germline ends. The CDR3 loop is CASSQGSYNEQFF. The CDR3 DNA is TGTGCCAGCAGCCAAGGGTCCTACAATGAGCAGTTCTTC.

This clonotype showed up just a few times. The gene calls are TRBV2 and TRBJ2-4; D is unresolved. Per germline, CDR1 SNHLY and CDR2 FYNNEI. This CDR3 has 15 residues. V lost 1 base to trimming and J lost 0 bases, with 7 bases between them. CDR3 DNA sequence: TGTGCCAGCAGTGAAGGGATTCTAGCCAAAAACATTCAGTACTTC. Its protein product is CASSEGILAKNIQYF.

This chain connects TRBV11-2 to TRBJ2-5; a weak D match, TRBD2 (5 bases). The V gene's germline CDR1 is SGHAT and CDR2 FQNNGV. The CDR3 is made up of 16 amino acids. V lost 3 bases and J 5 bases, leaving 19 bases between the germline ends. The chain's CDR3 is CASSFNTGRRGETQYF. DNA for the CDR3: TGTGCCAGCAGCTTTAATACCGGCCGACGAGGGGAGACCCAGTACTTC.

This clonotype turned up a few times. The genes are TRBV7-2 and TRBJ2-2; D gene unclear. V was trimmed by 2 bases and J by 1 base, leaving 11 bases between them. CDR3 size: 16 residues. Germline V gives CDR1 SGHTA, CDR2 FQGNSA. CDR3 nucleotides: TGTGCCAGCAGCTTACAACGGCCTCTGAACACCGGGGAGCTGTTTTTT. It is translated as CASSLQRPLNTGELFF. The variable domain in full, with the rest retrieved from reference TRBV7-2 and TRBJ2-2, is GAGVSQSPSNKVTEKGKDVELRCDPISGHTALYWYRQSLGQGLEFLIYFQGNSAPDKSGLPSDRFSAERTGGSVSTLTIQRTQQEDSAVYLCASSLQRPLNTGELFFGEGSRLTVL.

At least ten counts were recorded for this clonotype. This chain links TRBV20-1 with TRBJ1-2; 9 bases map to TRBD1. The V gene end was trimmed by 3 bases and the J gene end by 8 bases; junction bases not matched to a gene: 13. Looked up from germline, CDR1 is DFQATT and CDR2 is SNEGSKA (reference sequence). The length of the CDR3 is 15 residues. CDR3 nucleotides: TGCAGTGCTAGTGCTGGACAGGGGTTTTATCACGGCTACACCTTC. Translating gives CSASAGQGFYHGYTF.